This T cell receptor (beta chain) was recovered during a study of cytomegalovirus exposure and HLA in healthy donors. Background on the study: Ancestry clustering placed 70% to 90% of roughly 400 genotyped donors in the Caucasian-associated cluster. Points from the study as a whole: Prediction of most subjects' HLA-A and HLA-B alleles by TCR beta sequences was reportedly accurate. Using a false discovery rate of 0.05, a later analysis showed that fewer than 20,000 TCR beta sequences were associated with HLA alleles. In an earlier analysis, in about 530 donors, most V segments appeared productive either ~87% or ~30% of the time.

CDR3 length: 14 amino acids. The germline CDR1 and CDR2 sequences are MNHEY and SVGAGI. V was cut by 3 bases and J by 5 bases, with 13 bases left in between. Details on this clone: Antigen: not known.

PCR amplification relied on 60 Vbeta primers (plus 13 Jbeta primers). Here immunoSEQ multiplex PCR was the method, and the copy in TCRdb shows in-frame clones only, minus some. The table records a few hundred thousand clones, 83% of them present only once. Sequencing was carried out using PBMCs. The V and J genes are TRBV6-5 and TRBJ2-5; D ambiguous. The sequence was collected from a girl under 18 in good health and CMV-seronegative. The CDR3: CASSYMPSGETQYF. The CDR3 DNA reads as TGTGCCAGCAGTTATATGCCCTCCGGGGAGACCCAGTACTTC.